Listed below are T cell receptor beta chains from one sample, sequenced in a study of shared clonotypes between healthy human individuals. Here immunoSEQ multiplex PCR was the method, and the copy in TCRdb shows in-frame clones only, minus some. The profile shows 1.6 million or so clones, roughly 96% of them singletons. Sequenced material: naive CD4+ T cells sorted from blood. These receptors were collected from a man aged 25-45 years in good health. Each CDR3 is given without its conserved first and last residue. A D gene is named only where the DNA matches it firmly.

V gene	D gene	J gene	CDR3 protein
TRBV2	.	TRBJ2-7	ASNLLGQQY
TRBV2	.	TRBJ2-1	ASSPEYNEQF
TRBV27	TRBD2	TRBJ2-1	ASSLLGGSFNNEQF
TRBV11-2	.	TRBJ2-1	ASSSSDPGEQF
TRBV20-1	.	TRBJ1-2	SARSSYGYT
TRBV9	TRBD2	TRBJ2-1	ASSVGPGGPFNEQF
TRBV10-3	TRBD2	TRBJ2-7	AISGAGGVSYEQY
TRBV2	.	TRBJ2-7	ASKTSWRTTYEQY
TRBV2	.	TRBJ2-7	ASSESLGARHEQY
TRBV5-8	.	TRBJ2-7	ASSFFVGLSEQY
TRBV5-1	.	TRBJ2-1	ASSLAGNEQF
TRBV6-6	.	TRBJ1-5	ASSYTGGSNQPQH
TRBV29-1	TRBD1	TRBJ2-3	SVEQGARDTQY
TRBV27	.	TRBJ1-5	ASSSRRGGQPQH
TRBV2	.	TRBJ2-7	ASGMDTGYEQY
TRBV2	.	TRBJ1-4	ASSVNWLVGEKLF
TRBV7-9	.	TRBJ2-5	ASSLENLIAWDMQETQY
TRBV6-1	.	TRBJ2-3	ASSEALFSEVQASTDTQY
TRBV5-4	.	TRBJ1-3	ASSLGPTVGNTIY
TRBV11-2	.	TRBJ2-5	ASSLEGAQGN
TRBV5-1	TRBD2	TRBJ2-7	ASSLELADGGEQY
TRBV6-5	.	TRBJ2-1	ASSSPWDEQF
TRBV6-5	TRBD2	TRBJ2-1	ASSYSLAGAGIEQF
TRBV18	.	TRBJ1-5	ASSPGQDYQPQH
TRBV10-3	.	TRBJ2-1	AISGGSDPSYNEQF
TRBV9	TRBD2	TRBJ2-7	ASSVAWTSDYEQY
TRBV6-1	.	TRBJ2-1	ASSELWDLGNEQF